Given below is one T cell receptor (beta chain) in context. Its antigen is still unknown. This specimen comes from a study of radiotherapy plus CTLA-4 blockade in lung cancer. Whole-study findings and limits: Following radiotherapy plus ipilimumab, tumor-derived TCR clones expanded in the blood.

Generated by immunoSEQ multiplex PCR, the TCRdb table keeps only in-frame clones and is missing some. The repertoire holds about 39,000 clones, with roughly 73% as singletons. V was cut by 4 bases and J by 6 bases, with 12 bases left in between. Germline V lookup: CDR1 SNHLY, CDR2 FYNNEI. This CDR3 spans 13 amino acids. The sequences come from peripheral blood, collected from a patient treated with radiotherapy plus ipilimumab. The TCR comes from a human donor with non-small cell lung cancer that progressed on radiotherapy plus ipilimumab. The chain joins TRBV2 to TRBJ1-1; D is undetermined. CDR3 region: CASSVEVYAEAFF. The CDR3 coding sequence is TGTGCCAGCAGTGTGGAGGTCTACGCTGAAGCTTTCTTT. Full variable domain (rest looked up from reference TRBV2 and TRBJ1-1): EPEVTQTPSHQVTQMGQEVILRCVPISNHLYFYWYRQILGQKVEFLVSFYNNEISEKSEIFDDQFSVERPDGSNFTLKIRSTKLEDSAMYFCASSVEVYAEAFFGQGTRLTVV.